The subject of this entry is one T cell receptor beta chain. As yet, its antigen is unknown. The data were obtained in a study of a mutant IDH1 vaccine in newly diagnosed glioma. Sequencing was performed with immunoSEQ multiplex PCR; in TCRdb, only in-frame clones are kept and a portion is missing. The sample carries almost 95,000 clones, roughly 90% recorded once. Sample time point: week 47, end of study. All doses held 300 ug of mutant IDH1 20-mer peptide, with topical imiquimod. The receptor was derived from a woman aged 45-60 years with glioma. Sequences were derived from PBMCs, sampled from a glioma patient whose treatment included an IDH1 peptide vaccine.

This CDR3 reads CASSDPGTPYEQYF. The DNA of the CDR3 is TGTGCCAGCAGCGACCCCGGGACCCCCTACGAGCAGTACTTC. The chain combines TRBV28 with TRBJ2-7; the D gene could be TRBD1 or TRBD2 (5 bases each). The germline gives CDR1 MDHEN, CDR2 SYDVKM. The length of the CDR3 is 14 residues. V was trimmed by 6 bases and J by 2 bases, leaving 14 bases between them. Variable domain in full (rest from reference TRBV28 and TRBJ2-7): DVKVTQSSRYLVKRTGEKVFLECVQDMDHENMFWYRQDPGLGLRLIYFSYDVKMKEKGDIPEGYSVSREKKERFSLILESASTNQTSMYLCASSDPGTPYEQYFGPGTRLTVT.